These T cell receptor beta chains were read from a single sample in a study of blood T cell repertoires in COVID-19. Sequencing used immunoSEQ multiplex PCR; TCRdb keeps in-frame clones, though not all of them. The table has around 150,000 clones, around four fifths seen once; the top ten hold over 2%. Sequenced sample: peripheral blood. These TCRs come from a man between 65 and 85 years old with acute or convalescent COVID-19. The CDR3 runs from the conserved cysteine through the conserved F or W. D genes are given only for firm matches. Clone size, where shown, is once, few, many, or a class for clones that have expanded.

cdr3_nt cdr3_aa cdr3_length clone_size j_call d_call v_call
TGTGCCAGCAGTTTAACGGGACAGGTATTCTACGAGCAGTACTTC CASSLTGQVFYEQYF 15 . TRBJ2-7 TRBD1 TRBV27
TGTGCCAGCTTCGGTGCTAGCGGGCCGGGGGGAGAGACCCAGTACTTC CASFGASGPGGETQYF 16 . TRBJ2-5 TRBD2 TRBV2
TGTGCCAGCTCACCCCAGTCCAATCAGCCCCAGCATTTT CASSPQSNQPQHF 13 . TRBJ1-5 . TRBV18
TGTGCCAGCACCGCCCATGAGGTACCTGGAAACACCATATATTTT CASTAHEVPGNTIYF 15 . TRBJ1-3 . TRBV6-5
TGTGCCAGCAGCTTACAGGTGGGACTCGTTTACGAGCAGTACTTC CASSLQVGLVYEQYF 15 . TRBJ2-7 . TRBV11-2
TGCGCCAGCAGCCCGGGACTAGAGACAGATACGCAGTATTTT CASSPGLETDTQYF 14 . TRBJ2-3 TRBD2 TRBV5-1
TGTGCCAGCAGCTCCGATAGCGGATTCTCCTACAATGAGCAGTTCTTC CASSSDSGFSYNEQFF 16 . TRBJ2-1 . TRBV7-9
TGTGCCAGCAGTTTATCCGGGACAGGACTAAACAATGAGCAGTTCTTC CASSLSGTGLNNEQFF 16 once TRBJ2-1 TRBD1 TRBV28
TGCGCCAGCAGCTTGGCCGGGGGGAATACTGAAGCTTTCTTT CASSLAGGNTEAFF 14 . TRBJ1-1 . TRBV5-1
TGCGCCAGCAGCTTGGGGGCTAGCGGGAACTCAGATACGCAGTATTTT CASSLGASGNSDTQYF 16 . TRBJ2-3 TRBD2 TRBV5-1
TGTGCCAGCAGCCCTGTGACGGACGGCTCCCGAGGGGGCGGCTACACCTTC CASSPVTDGSRGGGYTF 17 . TRBJ1-2 TRBD1 TRBV27
TGTGCCAGCTCACGGGGGGACCAGCAGCCCCAGCATTTT CASSRGDQQPQHF 13 . TRBJ1-5 . TRBV18
TGTGCCAGCAGCCAAGACTCTAAGCCACCCTACGAGCAGTACTTC CASSQDSKPPYEQYF 15 . TRBJ2-7 . TRBV4-2
TGCGCCAGCAGCCCCGGGGTGCGGGGGGGCTCGGAGACCCAGTACTTC CASSPGVRGGSETQYF 16 . TRBJ2-5 TRBD2 TRBV4-1
TGTGCCAGCAGCTTGGCCGGGAATAGATACTACGAGCAGTACTTC CASSLAGNRYYEQYF 15 . TRBJ2-7 . TRBV5-6
TGTGCCAGTAGTATATCCTTCGGGGTGCACGAGCAGTACTTC CASSISFGVHEQYF 14 once TRBJ2-7 . TRBV19
TGTGCCAGCTCACTTCAGGTCGAGGGGGCCCAGTACTTC CASSLQVEGAQYF 13 . TRBJ2-5 . TRBV18